Below are 14 T cell receptor beta chains sequenced from a single sample in a study of T-cell reconstitution after alpha-beta-depleted transplantation in children. Unique molecular identifiers tagged the TCRbeta library. TCRdb reanalysed the PCR reads using MiXCR and keeps one entry per CDR3 protein. The table records around 670,000 distinct CDR3 sequences, about 12% of them present only once. Specimen: PBMCs, collected before TCRalphabeta/CD19-depleted stem cell transplant. These TCRs come from a girl under 10 years old with congenital amegakaryocytic thrombocytopenia, due to receive a stem cell transplant.

This clonotype was counted a few times. This chain links TRBV7-9 with TRBJ1-1; a weak D match, TRBD1 (6 bases). CDR3 length equals 14 residues. V lost 2 bases, J lost 7 bases, and 14 bases lay in between. The germline V gene has CDR1 SEHNR and CDR2 FQNEAQ (reference sequence). CDR3 sequence: CASSLRSTGGEAFF. The CDR3 DNA reads as TGTGCCAGCAGCTTAAGGTCGACAGGCGGTGAAGCTTTCTTT.

In the case of this clonotype: A much larger clone sits a single nucleotide away, making a read error possible. The V gene is TRBV4-1, the J gene TRBJ2-7; TRBD1 is a possible D gene (6 bases). V dropped 7 bases and J dropped 4 bases, with 26 bases sitting between them. The CDR3 runs 17 residues. CDR1 is MGHRA, CDR2 YSYEKL, per germline. CDR3 nucleotide sequence: TGCGCCAGCAACCCAACGCCGGTCACACCGACAGGTTACGAGCAGTACTTC. It specifies CASNPTPVTPTGYEQYF.

This chain links TRBV7-2 with TRBJ2-4, with 8 bases that match TRBD1. The V segment lost 6 bases and the J segment 4 bases; nucleotides outside the gene matches: 5. CDR1 SGHTA and CDR2 FQGNSA come from the germline V gene. CDR3 length: 14 amino acids. The CDR3 spells CASRPDRGKNIQYF. CDR3 nucleotide sequence: TGTGCCAGCAGACCTGACAGGGGAAAAAACATTCAGTACTTC.

This clonotype was observed a few times. The chain recombines TRBV7-9 with TRBJ2-7; D unresolved. Between the trimmed V and J ends, which lost 5 bases and 1 base, there was a span of 9 bases. Germline CDR1 reads SEHNR; CDR2 reads FQNEAQ (reference sequence). CDR3 length: 13 residues. The CDR3 region is CASSPSWSYEQYF. CDR3 in DNA: TGTGCCAGCAGCCCCTCGTGGTCCTACGAGCAGTACTTC.

This clonotype was detected many times. The CDR3 spells CASSSRQLAPAGELFF. The CDR3, as DNA: TGTGCCAGCAGTTCCCGCCAACTAGCTCCGGCCGGGGAGCTGTTTTTT. The V gene is TRBV12-3 or TRBV12-4, the J gene TRBJ2-2; a weak D match, TRBD2 (6 bases). The length of the CDR3 is 16 residues. V was shortened by 4 bases and J by 6 bases, with 18 bases between the two germline ends.

This clonotype was found many times. The J gene is TRBJ1-1, the V gene TRBV7-8; a possible D gene is TRBD1 (5 bases). Trimming took off 0 bases at V and 3 bases at J, with 8 bases between the two ends. CDR1 SGHVS and CDR2 FQNEAQ come from the germline V gene. The length of the CDR3 is 14 residues. CDR3 loop: CASSLAAGYTEAFF. CDR3 coding DNA: TGTGCCAGCAGCTTAGCCGCAGGGTACACTGAAGCTTTCTTT.

This clonotype was counted at least ten times. The chain carries TRBV7-9 and TRBJ1-1; 7 bases are a match to TRBD1. Looked up from germline, CDR1 is SEHNR and CDR2 is FQNEAQ (reference sequence). Trimming removed 2 bases from V and 1 base from J; junction bases left unmatched: 7. This CDR3 is 16 amino acids long. This CDR3 reads CASSLSPGQANTEAFF. The CDR3 nucleotides read TGTGCCAGCAGCTTAAGCCCCGGACAGGCGAACACTGAAGCTTTCTTT. Together with reference TRBV7-9 and TRBJ1-1, the CDR3 gives the full variable domain: DTGVSQNPRHKITKRGQNVTFRCDPISEHNRLYWYRQTLGQGPEFLTYFQNEAQLEKSRLLSDRFSAERPKGSFSTLEIQRTEQGDSAMYLCASSLSPGQANTEAFFGQGTRLTVV.

There are many counts of this clonotype. This chain links TRBV15 with TRBJ1-6; D remains unclear. Germline V gene sequence: CDR1 LNHNV, CDR2 YYDKDF (reference sequence). V was shortened by 1 base and J by 0 bases, with 7 bases between the two germline ends. The CDR3 has 16 amino acids. DNA of the CDR3: TGTGCCACCAGCAGAGCGCCCAGCTCCTATAATTCACCCCTCCACTTT. Protein sequence: CATSRAPSSYNSPLHF.

This clonotype was recorded at least ten times. The chain uses TRBV25-1 and TRBJ2-5; 7 positions match TRBD2. The germline CDR1 and CDR2 sequences are MGHDK and SYGVNS. This CDR3 is built from 16 residues. With V trimmed by 4 bases and J by 1 base, 9 bases remained unmatched. The CDR3 DNA sequence: TGTGCCAGCAGTGGAAAGAGCGGGACCGTCCAAGAGACCCAGTACTTC. It encodes CASSGKSGTVQETQYF.

This clonotype was recorded at least ten times. V gene TRBV10-3 combines with J gene TRBJ2-5, with D unclear. Per the germline V gene, CDR1 is ENHRY and CDR2 is SYGVKD. Trimming took off 3 bases at V and 3 bases at J, with 5 bases between the two ends. The length of the CDR3 is 12 residues. DNA of the CDR3: TGTGCCATCAGTGAAGAGGAAGAGACCCAGTACTTC. As protein: CAISEEEETQYF.

The sample holds many counts of this clonotype. The chain recombines TRBV7-9 with TRBJ2-7; D tentatively reads TRBD1 or TRBD2 (5 bases each). V was cut by 3 bases and J by 6 bases, with 12 bases left in between. Germline CDR1 SEHNR, CDR2 FQNEAQ (reference sequence). CDR3 size: 13 residues. CDR3 in amino acids: CASSLDGTLEQYF. The CDR3 nucleotides are TGTGCCAGCAGCTTGGACGGGACGCTCGAGCAGTACTTC.

The J gene is TRBJ2-1, the V gene TRBV10-2; TRBD2 might be the D (6 bases). The germline V and J ends were trimmed by 2 bases and 6 bases, with 23 bases remaining between them. CDR3 size: 18 residues. CDR1 is WSHSY and CDR2 is SAAADI in the germline V gene. The CDR3 protein is CASSEPAGSMVVFNEQFF. The CDR3 DNA follows: TGCGCCAGCAGTGAGCCTGCGGGGTCAATGGTGGTATTCAATGAGCAGTTCTTC.

This clonotype turned up a few times. CDR3 DNA sequence: TGCGCCAGCAGCTTGGAAGCGGGAGTCTATGGGGATGAGCAGTTCTTC. Protein product: CASSLEAGVYGDEQFF. The chain uses TRBV5-1 and TRBJ2-1; 8 bases fit TRBD2. V lost 0 bases and J lost 8; bases outside the gene matches: 10. This CDR3 has 16 residues. CDR1 SGHRS and CDR2 YFSETQ come from the germline V gene.

This clonotype was recorded a few times. V is TRBV25-1 and J is TRBJ2-5, with TRBD1 matching 7 bases. CDR3 length equals 17 residues. The V gene end was trimmed by 5 bases and the J gene end by 5 bases; junction bases not matched to a gene: 17. Germline V CDR1 and CDR2: MGHDK, SYGVNS. CDR3 region: CASSIVRGYPGLETQYF. The DNA for the CDR3 is TGTGCCAGCAGTATCGTCAGGGGGTATCCCGGATTGGAGACCCAGTACTTC.